These 13 T cell receptor beta chains originate from one sample sequenced in a study of cytomegalovirus exposure and HLA in healthy donors. Primers for the PCR totalled 60 Vbeta and 13 Jbeta. Here immunoSEQ multiplex PCR was the method, and the copy in TCRdb shows in-frame clones only, minus some. Of approximately 140,000 clones listed, over 60% were seen once; the top ten hold 1.5% to 2%. The sample taken for sequencing was PBMCs. The receptors here all came from a man aged 40-50 years in good health and CMV-seronegative.

This clone was observed a single time. V usage is TRBV11-2 and J usage is TRBJ2-1; 10 bases agree with TRBD2. The CDR3 spans 17 residues. Germline V gives CDR1 SGHAT, CDR2 FQNNGV. With V trimmed by 5 bases and J by 0 bases, 7 bases remained unmatched. CDR3 residues: CASSPVAGGPSYNEQFF. CDR3 nucleotides: TGTGCCAGCAGCCCCGTAGCGGGAGGCCCCTCCTACAATGAGCAGTTCTTC.

The chain employs TRBV6-4 and TRBJ2-3; 8 nucleotides agree with TRBD1. V lost 8 bases and J lost 3; bases outside the gene matches: 7. The CDR3 has 14 amino acids. The germline gives CDR1 MRHNA, CDR2 SNTAGT. CDR3 DNA: TGTGCCAGCGCAGGGGGCTCAGGGACAGATACGCAGTATTTT. Translation: CASAGGSGTDTQYF.

CDR3 protein: CASSLGTSGGAAMETQYF. The CDR3, as DNA: TGTGCCAGCAGCTTAGGGACTAGCGGGGGGGCAGCTATGGAGACCCAGTACTTC. The chain is built from TRBV5-4 and TRBJ2-5; 16 positions match TRBD2. Germline loops: CDR1 SGHNT, CDR2 YYREEE (reference sequence). With V trimmed by 2 bases and J by 5 bases, 9 bases remained unmatched. The CDR3 is made up of 18 amino acids.

The V gene is TRBV9, the J gene TRBJ1-3, with D unresolved. Germline CDR1 and CDR2: SGDLS and YYNGEE. This CDR3 is built from 16 residues. V shed 2 bases and J shed 4 bases, with 16 bases lying between them. CDR3 loop: CASSVGGLPPGNTIYF. CDR3 nucleotide sequence: TGTGCCAGCAGCGTCGGAGGACTTCCTCCCGGAAACACCATATATTTT.

This chain connects TRBV5-1 to TRBJ1-1; D might be TRBD1 (6 bases). CDR3 size: 14 residues. Germline V gene lookup returns CDR1 SGHRS and CDR2 YFSETQ. Trimming stripped 5 bases from V and 1 base from J, with 12 bases between. The CDR3 coding sequence is TGCGCCAGCAGATACGGACAGCAGAACACTGAAGCTTTCTTT. Protein product: CASRYGQQNTEAFF.

The chain employs TRBV7-8 and TRBJ2-2, with TRBD2 identical over 11 bases. CDR1 and CDR2 from the germline V gene are SGHVS and FQNEAQ. The V and J ends lost 0 bases and 0 bases, in that order; junction bases with no gene match: 9. The CDR3 consists of 20 residues. CDR3 sequence reads: CASSLAGTSGPEANTGELFF. The CDR3 coding sequence is TGTGCCAGCAGCTTAGCCGGGACTAGCGGACCTGAGGCGAACACCGGGGAGCTGTTTTTT.

The chain couples TRBV6-1 to TRBJ2-7; D gene uncertain. Trimming took 3 bases from V and 1 from J, leaving 7 bases between them. The CDR3 runs to 13 residues. The germline V gene encodes CDR1 MNHNS and CDR2 SASEGT. The CDR3 bases are TGTGCCAGCAGTGATGGCCCTTCCTACGAGCAGTACTTC. Its protein product is CASSDGPSYEQYF.

V and J are TRBV6-5 and TRBJ2-4, with D perhaps matching TRBD2 (5 bases). CDR1 MNHEY and CDR2 SVGAGI come from the germline V gene. The CDR3 covers 15 residues. The V gene lost 6 bases and the J gene lost 0 bases, with 12 bases spanning the gap. The CDR3 DNA reads as TGTGCCAGCAGCCCGACTGGGAGAGCCAAAAACATTCAGTACTTC. The encoded protein is CASSPTGRAKNIQYF.

The J gene is TRBJ2-7, the V gene TRBV6-1; 9 bases agree with TRBD1. CDR3 length: 17 residues. Germline V gene data show CDR1 as MNHNS and CDR2 as SASEGT. Trimming at V came to 4 bases and at J to 2 bases, leaving 12 bases not matched to a gene. The CDR3 nucleotides are TGTGCCAGCAGTGCCGGGACAGGGTCTCTTACGGCCTACGAGCAGTACTTC. Translation gives CASSAGTGSLTAYEQYF.

The chain is built from TRBV6-5 and TRBJ2-7; D possibly corresponds to TRBD2 (5 bases). V dropped 5 bases and J dropped 4 bases, with 9 bases sitting between them. Germline values: CDR1 MNHEY, CDR2 SVGAGI. This CDR3 has 12 amino acids. The chain's CDR3 is CASSTRGYEQYF. The DNA for the CDR3 is TGTGCCAGCAGTACTAGAGGGTACGAGCAGTACTTC.

The chain joins TRBV14 to TRBJ2-1; D possibly corresponds to TRBD1 (6 bases). Trimming stripped 4 bases from V and 7 bases from J, with 14 bases between. Germline V lookup: CDR1 SGHDN, CDR2 FVKESK. This CDR3 is 14 amino acids long. DNA of the CDR3: TGTGCCAGCAGCCCTCGGACAGATGGGAATGAGCAGTTCTTC. As protein: CASSPRTDGNEQFF.

With respect to this clone: One junction end does not reproduce the germline sequence, and a read error may be involved. Other nucleotide sequences in the sample specify the same CDR3. V usage is TRBV5-4 and J usage is TRBJ1-2; a weak D match, TRBD1 (5 bases). Germline V gene lookup returns CDR1 SGHNT and CDR2 YYREEE (reference sequence). This CDR3 comprises 15 residues. The CDR3 spells CASSLARGAVYGYTF. The CDR3, as DNA: TGCGCCAGCAGCTTGGCAAGGGGCGCAGTCTATGGCTACACCTTC.

The rearrangement uses TRBV30 and TRBJ2-7; the D gene is possibly TRBD1 (6 bases). Germline CDR1 is GTSNPN and CDR2 is SVGIG (reference sequence). The CDR3 runs 14 residues. V gave up 0 bases and J gave up 2 bases, with 11 bases separating them. The CDR3 sequence: CAWSVDSGAYEQYF. Written as DNA, the CDR3 is TGTGCCTGGAGTGTAGATTCAGGGGCCTACGAGCAGTACTTC.